This TCR beta chain is drawn from a study of T cells in Graves' hyperthyroidism and ophthalmopathy. Per germline, CDR1 MNHEY and CDR2 SVGEGT. The trim removed 0 bases at V and 9 bases at J, leaving 16 bases unmatched. The CDR3 is made up of 17 amino acids. About this clonotype: The target antigen is unknown.

Notes on the study in general: A 13 V-J signature model discriminated ophthalmopathy versus stable hyperthyroidism. Among clonotypes expanded in thyroid above 0.001, most were also found in blood. The model predicted ophthalmopathy a median around 6.5 months before onset.

Each 10 ml fresh peripheral blood draw supplied the PBMCs. Using RNA transcripts as the source, TCR beta CDR3 regions were amplified. Researchers ran a first-round RT-PCR on the TCR CDR3 using the HTBI primer set. Using its own MiXCR run on the multiplex PCR reads, TCRdb lists one record per CDR3 protein. The data contain under 300,000 distinct CDR3 sequences, 10% to 15% of them singletons. Sequencing input: blood. The TCR originated in a woman aged 30 to 39 with Graves' hyperthyroidism that later progressed to Graves' ophthalmopathy. This rearrangement joins TRBV6-2 or TRBV6-3 to TRBJ1-1, with 7 bases matching TRBD1. This CDR3 reads CASSYSEKAGTERKAFF. The CDR3 nucleotides read TGTGCCAGCAGTTACTCCGAGAAGGCCGGGACAGAGCGAAAAGCTTTCTTT.